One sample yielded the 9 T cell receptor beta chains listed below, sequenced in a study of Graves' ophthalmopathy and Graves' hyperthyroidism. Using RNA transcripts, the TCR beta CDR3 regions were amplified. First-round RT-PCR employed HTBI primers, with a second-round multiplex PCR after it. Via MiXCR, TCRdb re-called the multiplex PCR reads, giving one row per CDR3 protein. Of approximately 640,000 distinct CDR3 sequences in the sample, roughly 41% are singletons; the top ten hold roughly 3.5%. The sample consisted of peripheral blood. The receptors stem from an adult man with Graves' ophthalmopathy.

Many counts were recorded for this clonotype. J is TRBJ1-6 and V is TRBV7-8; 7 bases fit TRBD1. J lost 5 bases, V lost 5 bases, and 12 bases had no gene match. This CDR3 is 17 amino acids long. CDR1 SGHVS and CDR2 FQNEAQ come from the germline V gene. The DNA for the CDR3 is TGTGCCAGCAGCCGTCGGACAGGCGGAAGCCATAATTCACCCCTCCACTTT. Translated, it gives CASSRRTGGSHNSPLHF.

CDR3 residues: CASSSLDRGYKKLFF. CDR3 coding DNA: TGTGCCAGCAGCTCCCTCGACAGGGGATACAAAAAACTGTTTTTT. The gene calls are TRBV7-9 and TRBJ1-4; TRBD1 agrees at 8 bases. The V segment lost 4 bases and the J segment 9 bases; nucleotides outside the gene matches: 10. Germline V gene data show CDR1 as SEHNR and CDR2 as FQNEAQ (reference sequence). The CDR3 totals 15 residues.

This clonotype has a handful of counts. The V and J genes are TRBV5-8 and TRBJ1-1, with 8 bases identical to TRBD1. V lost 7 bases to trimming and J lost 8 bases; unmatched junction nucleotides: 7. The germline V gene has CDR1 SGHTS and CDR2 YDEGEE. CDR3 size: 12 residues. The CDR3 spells CASETGTGEAFF. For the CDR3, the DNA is TGTGCCAGCGAAACCGGGACAGGAGAAGCTTTCTTT. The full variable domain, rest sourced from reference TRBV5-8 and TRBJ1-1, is EAGVTQSPTHLIKTRGQQATLRCSPISGHTSVYWYQQALGLGLQFLLWYDEGEERNRGNFPPRFSGRQFPNYSSELNVNALELEDSALYLCASETGTGEAFFGQGTRLTVV.

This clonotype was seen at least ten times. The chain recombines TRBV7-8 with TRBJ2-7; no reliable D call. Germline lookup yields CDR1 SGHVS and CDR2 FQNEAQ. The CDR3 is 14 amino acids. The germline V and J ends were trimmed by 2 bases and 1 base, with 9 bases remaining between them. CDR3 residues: CASSLSQLSYEQYF. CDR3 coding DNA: TGTGCCAGCAGCTTATCGCAGTTATCCTACGAGCAGTACTTC.

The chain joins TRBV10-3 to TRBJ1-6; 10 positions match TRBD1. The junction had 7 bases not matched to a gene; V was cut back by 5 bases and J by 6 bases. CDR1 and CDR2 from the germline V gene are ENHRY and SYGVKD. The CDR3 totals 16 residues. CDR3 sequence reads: CAISLGQGGSNSPLHF. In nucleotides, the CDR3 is TGTGCCATCAGTCTAGGACAGGGGGGAAGTAATTCACCCCTCCACTTT.

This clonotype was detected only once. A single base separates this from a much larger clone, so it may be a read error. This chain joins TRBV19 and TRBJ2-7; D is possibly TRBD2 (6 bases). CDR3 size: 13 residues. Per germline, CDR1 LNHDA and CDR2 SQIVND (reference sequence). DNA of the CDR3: TGTGGCAGTAGTGTCGGGGGAACCTACGAGCAGTACTTC. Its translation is CGSSVGGTYEQYF.

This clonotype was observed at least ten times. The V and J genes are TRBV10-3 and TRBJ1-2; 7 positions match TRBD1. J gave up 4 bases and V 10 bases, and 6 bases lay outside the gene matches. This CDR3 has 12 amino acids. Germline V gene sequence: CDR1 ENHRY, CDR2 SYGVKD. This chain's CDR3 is CATMGQLYGYTF. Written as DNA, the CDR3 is TGTGCCACCATGGGACAGCTCTATGGCTACACCTTC.

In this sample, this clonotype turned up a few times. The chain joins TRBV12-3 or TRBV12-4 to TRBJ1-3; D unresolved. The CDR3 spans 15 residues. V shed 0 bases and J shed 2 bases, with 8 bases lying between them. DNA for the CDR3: TGTGCCAGCAGTTTAGCGTCAGTCGCTGGAAACACCATATATTTT. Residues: CASSLASVAGNTIYF.

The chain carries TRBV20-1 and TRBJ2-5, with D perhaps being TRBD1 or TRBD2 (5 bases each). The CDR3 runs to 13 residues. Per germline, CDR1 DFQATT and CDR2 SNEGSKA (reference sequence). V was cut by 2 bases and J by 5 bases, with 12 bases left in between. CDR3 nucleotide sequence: TGCAGTGCTAGAACAGGAAAGCGGGAGACCCAGTACTTC. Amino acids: CSARTGKRETQYF.